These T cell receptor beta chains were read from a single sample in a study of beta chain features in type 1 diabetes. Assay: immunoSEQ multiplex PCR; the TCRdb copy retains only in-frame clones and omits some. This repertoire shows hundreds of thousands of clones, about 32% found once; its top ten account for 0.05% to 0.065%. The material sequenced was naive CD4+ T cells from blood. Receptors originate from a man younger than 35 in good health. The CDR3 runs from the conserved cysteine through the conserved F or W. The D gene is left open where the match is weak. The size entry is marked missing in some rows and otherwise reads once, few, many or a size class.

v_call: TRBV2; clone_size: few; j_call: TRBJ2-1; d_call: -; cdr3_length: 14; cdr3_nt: TGTGCCAGCAGTGCGGACAGTATCTACAATGAGCAGTTCTTC; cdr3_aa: CASSADSIYNEQFF
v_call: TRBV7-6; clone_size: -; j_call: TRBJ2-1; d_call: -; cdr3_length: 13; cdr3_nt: TGTGCCAGCAGCTCTAGCTCTTACAATGAGCAGTTCTTC; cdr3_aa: CASSSSSYNEQFF
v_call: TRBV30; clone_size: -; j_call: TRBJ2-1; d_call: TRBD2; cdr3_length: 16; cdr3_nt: TGTGCCTGGAGTGTTGCTAGCGGGAGGCCTGACAATGAGCAGTTCTTC; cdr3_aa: CAWSVASGRPDNEQFF
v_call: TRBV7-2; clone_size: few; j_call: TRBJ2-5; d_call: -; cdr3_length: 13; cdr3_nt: TGTGCCAGCAGCTCCAGGGGGAGGGAGACCCAGTACTTC; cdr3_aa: CASSSRGRETQYF
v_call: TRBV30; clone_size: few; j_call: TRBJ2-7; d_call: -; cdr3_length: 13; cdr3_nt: TGTGCCGGTACCTTGGACAGAACCTACGAGCAGTACTTC; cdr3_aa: CAGTLDRTYEQYF
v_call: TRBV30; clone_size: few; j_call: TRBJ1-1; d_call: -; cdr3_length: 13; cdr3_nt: TGTGCCTGGAGTGGCCGACCGAACACTGAAGCTTTCTTT; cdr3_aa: CAWSGRPNTEAFF
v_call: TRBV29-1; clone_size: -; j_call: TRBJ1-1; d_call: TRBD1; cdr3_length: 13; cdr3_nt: TGCAGCGGGCGACAGGGTTGGAACACTGAAGCTTTCTTT; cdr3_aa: CSGRQGWNTEAFF
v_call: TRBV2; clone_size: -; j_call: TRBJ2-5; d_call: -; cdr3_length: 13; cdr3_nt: TGTGCCAGCAGTGATTCTGGTCAAGAGACCCAGTACTTC; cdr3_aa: CASSDSGQETQYF
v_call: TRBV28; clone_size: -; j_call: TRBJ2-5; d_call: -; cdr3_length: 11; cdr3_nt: TGTGCCAGCAGTGGGGAAGAGACCCAGTACTTC; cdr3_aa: CASSGEETQYF
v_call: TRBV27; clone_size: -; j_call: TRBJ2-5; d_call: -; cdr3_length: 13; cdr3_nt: TGTGCCAGCAGTTTACGGTACCAAGAGACCCAGTACTTC; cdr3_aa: CASSLRYQETQYF
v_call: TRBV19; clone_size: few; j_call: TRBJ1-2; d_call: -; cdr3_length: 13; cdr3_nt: TGTGCCAGTAGTATTCTTCTCGGGATCGGCTACACCTTC; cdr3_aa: CASSILLGIGYTF
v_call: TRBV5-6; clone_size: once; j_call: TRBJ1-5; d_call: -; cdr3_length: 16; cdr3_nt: TGTGCCAGCAGCCCCGGGGGGCTCTATAGCAATCAGCCCCAGCATTTT; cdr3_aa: CASSPGGLYSNQPQHF
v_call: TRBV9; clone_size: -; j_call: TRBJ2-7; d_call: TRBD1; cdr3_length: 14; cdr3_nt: TGTGCCAGCAGCGTATCGGGACAGTCCTACGAGCAGTACTTC; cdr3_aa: CASSVSGQSYEQYF
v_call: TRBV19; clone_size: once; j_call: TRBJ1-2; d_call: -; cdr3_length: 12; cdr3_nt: TGTGCCAGTAGAACACAGCTTTATGGCTACACCTTC; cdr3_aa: CASRTQLYGYTF
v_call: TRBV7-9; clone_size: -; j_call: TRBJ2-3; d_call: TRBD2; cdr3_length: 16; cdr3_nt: TGTGCCAGCAGTTCGAGGCTAGCGGGAGTGAAAGATACGCAGTATTTT; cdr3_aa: CASSSRLAGVKDTQYF
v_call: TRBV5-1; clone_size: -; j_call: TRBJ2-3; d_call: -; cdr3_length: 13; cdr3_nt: TGCGCCAGCAGCCCTGGGCCAGGGGATACGCAGTATTTT; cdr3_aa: CASSPGPGDTQYF
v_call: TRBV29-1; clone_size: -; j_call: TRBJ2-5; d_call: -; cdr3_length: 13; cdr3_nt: TGCAGCGTCGACGCAGGAGGGGGAGAGACCCAGTACTTC; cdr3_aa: CSVDAGGGETQYF
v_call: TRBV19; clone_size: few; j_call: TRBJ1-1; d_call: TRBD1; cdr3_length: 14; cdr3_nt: TGTGCCAGTAGTTGGACAGGGATGAACACTGAAGCTTTCTTT; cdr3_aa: CASSWTGMNTEAFF
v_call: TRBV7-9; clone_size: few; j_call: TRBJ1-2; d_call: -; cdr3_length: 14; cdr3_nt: TGTGCCAGCAGCTTAGGTGGACAGAACTATGGCTACACCTTC; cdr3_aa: CASSLGGQNYGYTF
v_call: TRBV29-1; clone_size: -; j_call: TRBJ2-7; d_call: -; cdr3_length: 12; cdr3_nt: TGCAGCGTTGAGAGGGGAGGCTACGAGCAGTACTTC; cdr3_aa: CSVERGGYEQYF
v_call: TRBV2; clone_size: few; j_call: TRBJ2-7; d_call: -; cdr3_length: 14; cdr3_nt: TGTGCCAGCAGTTATTACAGGGTTACCTACGAGCAGTACTTC; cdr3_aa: CASSYYRVTYEQYF
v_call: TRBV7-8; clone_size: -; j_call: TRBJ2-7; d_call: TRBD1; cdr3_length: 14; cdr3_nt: TGTGCCAGCAGCTTAGGACAGGGGACCTACGAGCAGTACTTC; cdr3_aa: CASSLGQGTYEQYF
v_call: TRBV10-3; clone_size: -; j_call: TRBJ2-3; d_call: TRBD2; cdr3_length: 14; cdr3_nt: TGTGCCATCAGTGAGGAAGCGGGGGGAGATACGCAGTATTTT; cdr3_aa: CAISEEAGGDTQYF
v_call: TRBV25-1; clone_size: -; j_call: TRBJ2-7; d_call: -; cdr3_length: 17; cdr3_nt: TGTGCCAGCAGTGAATATCTCCGGGATGGGGTGTTTGACGAGCAGTACTTC; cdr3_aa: CASSEYLRDGVFDEQYF
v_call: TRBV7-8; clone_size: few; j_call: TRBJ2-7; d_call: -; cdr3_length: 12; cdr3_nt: TGTGCCAGCAGCTTTAGGGCAGACGAGCAGTACTTC; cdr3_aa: CASSFRADEQYF
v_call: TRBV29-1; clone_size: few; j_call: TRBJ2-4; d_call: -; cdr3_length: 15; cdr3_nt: TGCAGCGTTGTTGAGGGTGCGGGTTCCAAAAACATTCAGTACTTC; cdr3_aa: CSVVEGAGSKNIQYF